A single sample gave rise to the 10 T cell receptor beta chains below, sequenced in a study of shared clonotypes between healthy human individuals. The table came from immunoSEQ multiplex PCR; TCRdb's copy has only in-frame clones and leaves some out. The sample contains approximately 1.5 million clones, around 98% of which appear only once. The sequencing sample was made of naive CD4+ T cells sorted from blood. Subset meaning: CD45RA+ positively selected. The receptor set was obtained from a man aged 25 to 40 in good health.

This chain connects TRBV4-1 to TRBJ2-3, with 7 bases fitting TRBD2. There are 15 residues in the CDR3. CDR1 is MGHRA and CDR2 is YSYEKL in the germline V gene. With 1 base clipped from V and 7 bases from J, the junction kept 8 bases outside the gene matches. CDR3 in DNA: TGCGCCAGCAGCCAAGGGATACTAGCGAGGCATACGCAGTATTTT. It codes for CASSQGILARHTQYF.

In DNA form, the CDR3 reads TGTGCCAGCAGCTTGTATGGACTAGCGTCGAACACCGGGGAGCTGTTTTTT. Amino acids: CASSLYGLASNTGELFF. The V and J genes are TRBV5-4 and TRBJ2-2, with 9 bases identical to TRBD2. This CDR3 region has 17 residues. CDR1 and CDR2 (germline): SGHNT, YYREEE (reference sequence). With V trimmed by 1 base and J by 0 bases, 4 bases remained unmatched.

The chain employs TRBV5-1 and TRBJ2-7; no firm D call. The germline gives CDR1 SGHRS, CDR2 YFSETQ. V gave up 4 bases and J gave up 2 bases, with 16 bases separating them. This CDR3 spans 15 amino acids. The CDR3 loop reads CASSINGYPTYEQYF. CDR3 DNA sequence: TGCGCCAGCAGCATTAATGGGTATCCGACCTACGAGCAGTACTTC.

The V and J genes are TRBV30 and TRBJ2-7; D uncertain. V shed 3 bases and J shed 6 bases, with 6 bases lying between them. This CDR3 contains 10 residues. CDR1 GTSNPN and CDR2 SVGIG come from the germline V gene (reference sequence). DNA for the CDR3: TGTGCCTGGAGAAGGATCGAGCAGTACTTC. Encoded protein: CAWRRIEQYF.

The chain couples TRBV27 to TRBJ2-3; D gene unclear. Germline lookup yields CDR1 MNHEY and CDR2 SMNVEV (reference sequence). The CDR3 loop spans 14 amino acids. Deletions cut 6 bases from V and 5 bases from J, with 15 bases between. The CDR3, as DNA: TGTGCCAGCAGGCGGCTAGATAAAGGAGATACGCAGTATTTT. Its protein is CASRRLDKGDTQYF.

V and J are TRBV18 and TRBJ1-5; TRBD1 matches 7 bases. J was trimmed by 3 bases and V by 5 bases; bases with no gene match: 4. Germline V gene lookup returns CDR1 KGHSH and CDR2 LQKENI. This CDR3 has 14 residues. The CDR3 is CASSEQGPNQPQHF. In DNA, the CDR3 is TGTGCCAGCTCAGAACAGGGGCCCAATCAGCCCCAGCATTTT.

The chain carries TRBV15 and TRBJ2-7; TRBD2 matches at 10 bases. Trimming at V came to 2 bases and at J to 0 bases, leaving 4 bases not matched to a gene. The CDR3 extends over 16 amino acids. CDR1 and CDR2 from the germline V gene are LNHNV and YYDKDF (reference sequence). This CDR3 reads CATSRPTSGDSYEQYF. The CDR3 DNA reads TGTGCCACCAGCAGACCCACTAGCGGGGACTCCTACGAGCAGTACTTC.

The chain recombines TRBV5-1 with TRBJ2-5; TRBD1 is a possible D gene (5 bases). Germline V gene data show CDR1 as SGHRS and CDR2 as YFSETQ. The CDR3 runs 16 residues. The V end was cut by 1 base, the J end by 4 bases, with 17 bases between. CDR3 sequence reads: CASSLPSQGSVETQYF. CDR3 DNA sequence: TGCGCCAGCAGCTTGCCCTCCCAGGGATCGGTAGAGACCCAGTACTTC.

J is TRBJ1-2 and V is TRBV19; a possible D gene is TRBD1 (5 bases). The CDR3 runs to 15 residues. Trimming stripped 4 bases from V and 5 bases from J, with 17 bases between. Germline lookup yields CDR1 LNHDA and CDR2 SQIVND (reference sequence). The CDR3 bases are TGTGCCAGTAGTACTAGGACGCAGGGTGCTTATGGCTACACCTTC. Protein: CASSTRTQGAYGYTF. Full variable domain (remainder filled in from reference TRBV19 and TRBJ1-2): DGGITQSPKYLFRKEGQNVTLSCEQNLNHDAMYWYRQDPGQGLRLIYYSQIVNDFQKGDIAEGYSVSREKKESFPLTVTSAQKNPTAFYLCASSTRTQGAYGYTFGSGTRLTVV.

A word on this clone: Other nucleotide sequences from this sample produce the same CDR3. This sequence joins TRBV28 and TRBJ2-7, with D uncertain. This CDR3 is built from 11 residues. Germline values: CDR1 MDHEN, CDR2 SYDVKM. Trimming stripped 5 bases from V and 6 bases from J, with 8 bases between. The chain's CDR3 is CASSLGPEQYF. The CDR3 nucleotides are TGTGCCAGCAGTCTCGGACCCGAGCAGTACTTC.